These 7 T cell receptor beta chains originate from one sample sequenced in a study of OX40 agonist ivuxolimab in advanced cancers. Repertoires were generated with immunoSEQ multiplex PCR, while TCRdb's copy carries only in-frame clones and drops some. The sample has 60,000 or so clones, roughly 85% seen once. The material sequenced was CD4+ or CD8+ T cells sorted from blood, taken in a trial of the OX40 agonist ivuxolimab. Receptors were obtained from an adult with an advanced solid tumor such as melanoma, head and neck, liver or kidney cancer.

The genes are TRBV2 and TRBJ2-3; 8 nucleotides agree with TRBD1. Trimming cost V 6 bases and J 2 bases; bases outside gene matches: 7. CDR1 is SNHLY, CDR2 FYNNEI, per germline. This CDR3 contains 15 residues. CDR3: CASSVQGGLTDTQYF. The CDR3 DNA reads as TGTGCCAGCAGCGTACAGGGGGGCCTCACAGATACGCAGTATTTT. The variable domain in full, with the rest retrieved from reference TRBV2 and TRBJ2-3, is EPEVTQTPSHQVTQMGQEVILRCVPISNHLYFYWYRQILGQKVEFLVSFYNNEISEKSEIFDDQFSVERPDGSNFTLKIRSTKLEDSAMYFCASSVQGGLTDTQYFGPGTRLTVL.

J is TRBJ2-3 and V is TRBV29-1, with a weak D call TRBD2 (5 bases). The CDR3 is made up of 12 amino acids. In germline, CDR1 is SQVTM, CDR2 ANQGSEA. V was pared by 2 bases and J by 6 bases, with 9 bases between. CDR3 nucleotides: TGCAGCGTTGAAAAAGGCGGGGATACGCAGTATTTT. It is translated as CSVEKGGDTQYF.

The chain is built from TRBV6-5 and TRBJ1-1; 8 bases agree with TRBD1. The ends lost 4 bases at V and 4 bases at J; junction bases unmatched: 8. Germline lookup yields CDR1 MNHEY and CDR2 SVGAGI. CDR3 length: 15 residues. The CDR3 sequence: CASSFSGQGPTEAFF. In DNA, the CDR3 is TGTGCCAGCAGTTTTTCCGGACAGGGCCCCACTGAAGCTTTCTTT.

This clone was picked up one time. The chain couples TRBV6-5 to TRBJ2-7, with 10 bases lining up with TRBD2. The germline V gene has CDR1 MNHEY and CDR2 SVGAGI. Losses at the gene ends were 8 bases for V and 4 bases for J; bases not matched to a gene: 5. The CDR3 sequence is 13 residues long. The DNA of the CDR3 is TGTGCCAGCCGTGGGACTAGCGAGTACGAGCAGTACTTC. Its protein product is CASRGTSEYEQYF.

The rearrangement links TRBV6-1 to TRBJ2-7, with D perhaps TRBD2 (6 bases). CDR1 and CDR2 (germline): MNHNS, SASEGT. The CDR3 runs 14 residues. The V and J ends lost 7 bases and 0 bases respectively, with 13 bases between them. CDR3 loop: CASKEGINSYEQYF. CDR3 in DNA: TGTGCCAGCAAGGAGGGGATTAACTCCTACGAGCAGTACTTC.

This clone was picked up a small number of times. The rearrangement joins TRBV18 to TRBJ1-1; D gene uncertain. The CDR3 length is 12 residues. Germline V lookup: CDR1 KGHSH, CDR2 LQKENI. V lost 4 bases to trimming and J lost 3 bases, with 6 bases between them. For the CDR3, the DNA is TGTGCCAGCTCACGGCTCGACACTGAAGCTTTCTTT. Its translation is CASSRLDTEAFF.

The CDR3 DNA reads TGTGCCAGCTCATCTCAGAGCAATCAGCCCCAGCATTTT. This gives the protein CASSSQSNQPQHF. The V and J genes are TRBV18 and TRBJ1-5; D is unclear. Germline assignment: CDR1 KGHSH and CDR2 LQKENI. The CDR3 sequence is 13 residues long. Trimming pared 5 bases from V and 1 base from J, leaving 6 bases between.